This T cell receptor (beta chain) derives from a study of CD8 T cells in ankylosing spondylitis. TCRdb re-called the 5' RACE reads with MiXCR, one entry per CDR3 protein. The sample includes around 130,000 distinct CDR3 sequences, roughly a tenth of them seen just once. The specimen was blood, either unsorted or a sorted T cell fraction (not recorded which). This receptor was obtained from a male donor with ankylosing spondylitis or in good health (not recorded which).

The CDR3 bases are TGCAGTGCTACAGAGGGGGGCGAGCAGTACTTC. Amino acid sequence: CSATEGGEQYF. The V call is TRBV20-1, the J call TRBJ2-7, with D perhaps being TRBD1 or TRBD2 (6 bases each). The CDR3 has 11 amino acids. Germline V CDR1 and CDR2: DFQATT, SNEGSKA (reference sequence). Trimming left V 4 bases short and J 6 bases short, with 10 bases between.